The 17 T cell receptor beta chains below all came from one sample that was sequenced in a study of OX40 agonist ivuxolimab in advanced cancers. Sequenced by immunoSEQ multiplex PCR; TCRdb stores in-frame clones only, minus some. Of about 27,000 clones detected, about 81% appear once; the ten largest clones hold 20% to 25%. Sequencing was performed on CD4+ or CD8+ T cells sorted from blood, taken in a trial of the OX40 agonist ivuxolimab. The receptors derive from an adult with an advanced solid tumor such as melanoma, head and neck, liver or kidney cancer.

This rearrangement joins TRBV5-1 to TRBJ2-5, with 14 bases identical to TRBD2. CDR1 is SGHRS, CDR2 YFSETQ, per germline. The CDR3 runs to 16 residues. The V gene end was trimmed by 4 bases and the J gene end by 5 bases; junction bases not matched to a gene: 7. CDR3 loop: CASSPPGLAGVETQYF. The CDR3 DNA reads TGCGCCAGCAGCCCACCGGGACTAGCGGGGGTTGAGACCCAGTACTTC. The whole variable domain, filled in from reference TRBV5-1 and TRBJ2-5, reads KAGVTQTPRYLIKTRGQQVTLSCSPISGHRSVSWYQQTPGQGLQFLFEYFSETQRNKGNFPGRFSGRQFSNSRSEMNVSTLELGDSALYLCASSPPGLAGVETQYFGPGTRLLVL.

This clone appeared a few times. The V gene is TRBV19, the J gene TRBJ1-5; 10 nucleotides match TRBD1. Unmatched junction bases numbered 8, after V lost 2 bases and J lost 4 bases. This CDR3 comprises 17 residues. The germline V gene has CDR1 LNHDA and CDR2 SQIVND (reference sequence). As DNA, the CDR3 is TGTGCCAGTAGTATACCCCGACAGGGGGCGAGGAATCAGCCCCAGCATTTT. Translating it yields CASSIPRQGARNQPQHF.

The V gene is TRBV4-1, the J gene TRBJ1-5; a weak D match, TRBD1 (6 bases). The CDR3 spans 15 residues. V shed 3 bases and J shed 0 bases, with 9 bases lying between them. Germline CDR1 reads MGHRA; CDR2 reads YSYEKL. CDR3 in DNA: TGCGCCAGCAGCCAGGGACAAGGTAGCAATCAGCCCCAGCATTTT. Its protein is CASSQGQGSNQPQHF.

The count of this clone is one. V usage is TRBV27 and J usage is TRBJ2-3, with 12 bases identical to TRBD2. Germline lookup yields CDR1 MNHEY and CDR2 SMNVEV (reference sequence). Trimming took 6 bases from V and 2 from J; bases not matched to a gene: 6. The CDR3 is 16 residues long. In nucleotides, the CDR3 is TGTGCCAGCAGCCTACTAGCGGGGGGACCCACAGATACGCAGTATTTT. Its protein is CASSLLAGGPTDTQYF.

V usage is TRBV5-1 and J usage is TRBJ1-4; D perhaps matches TRBD1 (6 bases). The CDR3 loop spans 14 amino acids. The germline V and J ends were trimmed by 4 bases and 11 bases, with 18 bases remaining between them. Germline CDR1 and CDR2: SGHRS and YFSETQ. Written as DNA, the CDR3 is TGCGCCAGCAGCCCGCGTGGGGAGGGGGATAAACTGTTTTTT. It yields the protein CASSPRGEGDKLFF.

The chain carries TRBV10-1 and TRBJ2-3; TRBD2 matches at 7 bases. Germline V gene lookup returns CDR1 WNHNN and CDR2 SYGVQD (reference sequence). J lost 8 bases, V lost 2 bases, and 1 base had no gene match. This CDR3 has 12 residues. The CDR3 sequence is CASSESGTTQYF. The CDR3 DNA reads as TGCGCCAGCAGTGAGAGCGGGACTACGCAGTATTTT.

The rearrangement links TRBV7-9 to TRBJ2-2; D is uncertain. Germline CDR1 is SEHNR and CDR2 is FQNEAQ (reference sequence). This CDR3 is 15 amino acids long. The ends were cut back, 6 bases at V and 4 bases at J, with 15 bases in the middle. The CDR3 loop reads CASSPWGPSTGELFF. For the CDR3, the DNA is TGTGCCAGCAGTCCATGGGGTCCGAGCACCGGGGAGCTGTTTTTT.

The chain employs TRBV4-1 and TRBJ2-2; possibly TRBD1 for D (5 bases). Germline CDR1 is MGHRA and CDR2 is YSYEKL. The CDR3 is 16 residues long. Trimming shortened V by 5 bases and J by 6 bases, and 19 bases separated the two germline ends. The CDR3 reads CASSLTGGIASGELFF. CDR3 bases: TGCGCCAGCAGCTTAACAGGTGGGATTGCCTCCGGGGAGCTGTTTTTT.

The chain has TRBV5-4 and TRBJ1-1, with 8 bases lining up with TRBD1. Per germline, CDR1 SGHNT and CDR2 YYREEE (reference sequence). The J segment lost 3 bases and the V segment lost 1 base, leaving 11 bases of the junction unmatched. This CDR3 has 17 residues. CDR3 in amino acids: CASSLSWDRLWHTEAFF. Written as DNA, the CDR3 is TGTGCCAGCAGCTTGTCTTGGGACAGGTTATGGCACACTGAAGCTTTCTTT.

The chain recombines TRBV5-6 with TRBJ1-5, with D unclear. The CDR3 loop spans 15 amino acids. V lost 0 bases to trimming and J lost 3 bases, with 10 bases between them. In germline, CDR1 is SGHDT, CDR2 YYEEEE. Here the CDR3 DNA reads TGTGCCAGCAGCTTGGGAGGGTCGGCCAATCAGCCCCAGCATTTT. Its protein product is CASSLGGSANQPQHF.

The J gene is TRBJ2-7, the V gene TRBV5-6; unclear D gene. Trimming pared 1 base from V and 3 bases from J, leaving 11 bases between. There are 14 residues in the CDR3. Germline lookup yields CDR1 SGHDT and CDR2 YYEEEE. The CDR3 region has the DNA TGTGCCAGCAGCTTGAGCCAGAGAAACTACGAGCAGTACTTC. Amino acid sequence: CASSLSQRNYEQYF.

The J gene is TRBJ2-1, the V gene TRBV9; TRBD2 matches 7 bases. Germline lookup yields CDR1 SGDLS and CDR2 YYNGEE. There are 15 residues in the CDR3. V shed 2 bases and J 3 bases; nucleotides not matched to a gene: 5. CDR3 protein: CASSVELAFYNEQFF. The CDR3 DNA sequence: TGTGCCAGCAGCGTGGAACTAGCGTTCTACAATGAGCAGTTCTTC.

The chain combines TRBV15 with TRBJ2-3, with D hard to call. Per germline, CDR1 LNHNV and CDR2 YYDKDF (reference sequence). V was cut by 5 bases and J by 3 bases, with 6 bases left in between. CDR3 size: 12 residues. The CDR3 loop reads CATSSGTDTQYF. The CDR3 DNA sequence: TGTGCCACCAGCTCTGGGACAGATACGCAGTATTTT. Supplemented by reference TRBV15 and TRBJ2-3, the full variable domain reads DAMVIQNPRYQVTQFGKPVTLSCSQTLNHNVMYWYQQKSSQAPKLLFHYYDKDFNNEADTPDNFQSRRPNTSFCFLDIRSPGLGDTAMYLCATSSGTDTQYFGPGTRLTVL.

This chain links TRBV7-9 with TRBJ2-7; a possible D gene is TRBD1 (6 bases). The CDR3 sequence is 13 residues long. Per germline, CDR1 SEHNR and CDR2 FQNEAQ (reference sequence). Trimming took off 5 bases at V and 4 bases at J, with 12 bases between the two ends. The CDR3 DNA follows: TGTGCCAGCAGCCCTACAGGGTTGTACGAGCAGTACTTC. Its protein product is CASSPTGLYEQYF.

This clone was detected only a few times. The chain recombines TRBV7-3 with TRBJ2-3; D tentatively fits TRBD1 or TRBD2 (6 bases each). The CDR3 extends over 14 amino acids. V gave up 3 bases and J gave up 3 bases, with 10 bases separating them. Germline CDR1 SGHTA, CDR2 FQGTGA. The CDR3 loop reads CASSFGGGTDTQYF. The CDR3 coding sequence is TGTGCCAGCAGCTTCGGGGGCGGGACAGATACGCAGTATTTT.

The chain is built from TRBV6-1 and TRBJ1-2, with 10 bases fitting TRBD1. This CDR3 contains 15 residues. With 4 bases clipped from V and 4 bases from J, the junction kept 6 bases outside the gene matches. Germline V CDR1 and CDR2: MNHNS, SASEGT. The CDR3 here is CASSVDRGRFYGYTF. In nucleotides, the CDR3 is TGTGCCAGCAGTGTAGACAGGGGGCGATTCTATGGCTACACCTTC.

This clone came up once. This CDR3 is CASSELLWETQYF. CDR3 DNA sequence: TGCGCCAGCAGTGAGTTACTTTGGGAGACCCAGTACTTC. The chain is built from TRBV10-1 and TRBJ2-5; D not certain. The V end was cut by 1 base, the J end by 5 bases, with 8 bases between. Germline V gene sequence: CDR1 WNHNN, CDR2 SYGVQD (reference sequence). CDR3 length equals 13 residues.